Listed here are 28 T cell receptor beta chains from one sample, sequenced in a study of blood T cell repertoires in COVID-19. Generated by immunoSEQ multiplex PCR, the TCRdb table keeps only in-frame clones and is missing some. The sample lists under 200,000 clones; 80% to 90% were seen once. Source material: peripheral blood. Receptors were obtained from a man aged 35-49 years with active or convalescent COVID-19.

This clone was seen a handful of times. The chain carries TRBV7-2 and TRBJ1-5; no definite D call. The V end lost 3 bases, the J end lost 3 bases, and 9 bases lay between the germline ends. CDR1 is SGHTA, CDR2 FQGNSA, per germline. The CDR3 has 14 amino acids. For the CDR3, the DNA is TGTGCCAGCAGCTTGCCGGGGAACAATCAGCCCCAGCATTTT. Its translation: CASSLPGNNQPQHF.

The CDR3 is CASSPNRGSSYNEQFF. The CDR3, as DNA: TGTGCCAGCAGCCCTAACAGGGGGAGCTCCTACAATGAGCAGTTCTTC. V is TRBV13 and J is TRBJ2-1, with TRBD1 matching 8 bases. Losses at the gene ends were 5 bases for V and 0 bases for J; bases not matched to a gene: 6. This CDR3 contains 16 residues. In germline, CDR1 is PRHDT, CDR2 FYEKMQ (reference sequence).

The chain has TRBV5-1 and TRBJ1-2, with 7 bases that match TRBD1. The CDR3 length is 15 residues. Germline V CDR1 and CDR2: SGHRS, YFSETQ. The V segment lost 3 bases and the J segment 1 base; nucleotides outside the gene matches: 6. For the CDR3, the DNA is TGCGCCAGCAGCTCACGACAGGGACTTAACTATGGCTACACCTTC. Amino acids: CASSSRQGLNYGYTF.

The chain employs TRBV11-3 and TRBJ2-2, with 13 nucleotides matching TRBD2. Trimming cost V 4 bases and J 7 bases; bases outside gene matches: 3. The length of the CDR3 is 15 residues. From germline, CDR1 is SGHNT and CDR2 YENEEA. CDR3 sequence: CASSSTSGGSGELFF. The CDR3 bases are TGTGCCAGCAGCTCGACTAGCGGGGGGAGCGGGGAGCTGTTTTTT.

This clone was observed once. In the same sample, other DNA sequences code for this CDR3. The J gene is TRBJ2-7, the V gene TRBV3-1 (or the pseudogene TRBV3-2); possibly TRBD2 for D (6 bases). V was shortened by 4 bases and J by 3 bases, with 13 bases between the two germline ends. This CDR3 contains 14 residues. Germline V gene sequence: CDR1 LGHDT, CDR2 YNNKEL (reference sequence). For the CDR3, the DNA is TGTGCCAGCAGCCTCGCCGGAGGGATCTACGAGCAGTACTTC. It yields the protein CASSLAGGIYEQYF.

The V gene is TRBV6-5, the J gene TRBJ2-1, with 12 nucleotides matching TRBD1. Per germline, CDR1 MNHEY and CDR2 SVGAGI. This CDR3 region has 14 residues. Germline trimming cut 8 bases from V and 6 bases from J; bases unmatched to any gene: 5. For the CDR3, the DNA is TGTGCCAGCGCCCGGGACAGGGGGCTCAATGAGCAGTTCTTC. It translates to CASARDRGLNEQFF.

The V call is TRBV19, the J call TRBJ1-5; tentatively, D is TRBD1 (6 bases). Trimming shortened V by 8 bases and J by 10 bases, and 21 bases separated the two germline ends. Germline V gene lookup returns CDR1 LNHDA and CDR2 SQIVND (reference sequence). This CDR3 is 14 amino acids long. For the CDR3, the DNA is TGTGCCAGTGGAGCCTCGGGGGGCCAGGGACCCCAGCATTTT. Its protein is CASGASGGQGPQHF.

About this clone: At one end, the junction sequence differs from germline, possibly due to a read error. The chain employs TRBV7-8 and TRBJ1-2; weak D call: TRBD1 (6 bases). This CDR3 has 16 residues. CDR1 and CDR2 from the germline V gene are SGHVS and FQNEAQ. The CDR3 region has the DNA TGTGCCAGCAGCTTAGCGGGCAGGGGCAGGAAGGATGGCCACACCTTC. It is translated as CASSLAGRGRKDGHTF. Full variable domain (outside the CDR3, taken from reference TRBV7-8 and TRBJ1-2): GAGVSQSPRYKVAKRGQDVALRCDPISGHVSLFWYQQALGQGPEFLTYFQNEAQLDKSGLPSDRFFAERPEGSVSTLKIQRTQQEDSAVYLCASSLAGRGRKDGHTFGSGTRLTVV.

This clone came up a few times. V and J are TRBV25-1 and TRBJ2-5; 9 bases are shared with TRBD2. There are 17 residues in the CDR3. The trim removed 1 base at V and 4 bases at J, leaving 10 bases unmatched. Germline V gene data show CDR1 as MGHDK and CDR2 as SYGVNS. The CDR3 DNA sequence: TGTGCCAGCAGTGAATTAGGGAGGGGGACTAGCCTAGAGACCCAGTACTTC. It specifies CASSELGRGTSLETQYF.

CDR3 DNA: TGCGCCAGCAGCCAAGATCAGGGGAATGAGCAGTTCTTC. Translation: CASSQDQGNEQFF. The V and J genes are TRBV4-1 and TRBJ2-1; D might be TRBD1 (6 bases). The V gene's germline CDR1 is MGHRA and CDR2 YSYEKL. The CDR3 spans 13 residues. Trimming shortened V by 0 bases and J by 7 bases, and 7 bases separated the two germline ends.

The gene calls are TRBV7-6 and TRBJ2-7; 7 nucleotides match TRBD1. The germline gives CDR1 SGHVS, CDR2 FNYEAQ. This CDR3 contains 16 residues. Trimming took 5 bases from V and 4 from J; bases not matched to a gene: 14. DNA for the CDR3: TGTGCCAGCAGCCCCGCACTGGGGGACAGAGTTTACGAGCAGTACTTC. It translates to CASSPALGDRVYEQYF.

The chain recombines TRBV28 with TRBJ1-5, with D maybe TRBD1 (6 bases). The CDR3 spans 17 residues. The germline V gene encodes CDR1 MDHEN and CDR2 SYDVKM. V lost 5 bases, J lost 4 bases, and 21 bases lay in between. The CDR3 DNA reads as TGTGCCAGCAGTAAATGGACAGCATTTACCTTAAATCAGCCCCAGCATTTT. Its protein product is CASSKWTAFTLNQPQHF.

The chain links TRBV3-1 (or the pseudogene TRBV3-2) to TRBJ2-1; 8 bases align to TRBD2. V dropped 0 bases and J dropped 10; count of bases not matched to a gene: 8. CDR1 LGHDT and CDR2 YNNKEL come from the germline V gene (reference sequence). The CDR3 covers 15 residues. DNA for the CDR3: TGTGCCAGCAGCCAAGAAAGAGGTTCGGGGGGGGAGCAGTTCTTC. This sequence encodes CASSQERGSGGEQFF.

In this sample, this clone turned up once. The V call is TRBV21-1, the J call TRBJ2-1; TRBD1 is taken as the D call from the table, unchecked against the DNA. TRBV21-1 is reported as a pseudogene. There are 19 residues in the CDR3. Here the CDR3 reads CASSSSDRDDRSSYNEQFF. The CDR3 coding sequence is TGTGCCAGCAGTTCCTCGGACAGGGATGATAGGTCGTCCTACAATGAGCAGTTCTTC.

This clone was seen a handful of times. The gene calls are TRBV30 and TRBJ1-3; D is possibly TRBD1 (6 bases). Trimming left V 5 bases short and J 2 bases short, with 13 bases between. In germline, CDR1 is GTSNPN, CDR2 SVGIG (reference sequence). CDR3 length: 14 residues. The CDR3, as DNA: TGTGCCTGGCAGACGGACAGAGCTGGAAACACCATATATTTT. Protein: CAWQTDRAGNTIYF. Looking up the rest from reference TRBV30 and TRBJ1-3 gives the full variable domain: SQTIHQWPATLVQPVGSPLSLECTVEGTSNPNLYWYRQAAGRGLQLLFYSVGIGQISSEVPQNLSASRPQDRQFILSSKKLLLSDSGFYLCAWQTDRAGNTIYFGEGSWLTVV.

This chain uses TRBV30 with TRBJ2-5; weak D call: TRBD1 (6 bases). Germline V gene sequence: CDR1 GTSNPN, CDR2 SVGIG (reference sequence). Trimming took off 2 bases at V and 7 bases at J, with 26 bases between the two ends. CDR3 length: 17 amino acids. Here the CDR3 reads CAWSRNKVGHLGVTQYF. The CDR3 bases are TGTGCCTGGAGTCGTAATAAAGTGGGACACCTTGGGGTGACCCAGTACTTC.

J is TRBJ1-2 and V is TRBV10-2; 12 bases fit TRBD1. The CDR3 has 18 residues. Trimming took 1 base from V and 2 from J; bases not matched to a gene: 8. Germline V gives CDR1 WSHSY, CDR2 SAAADI. The CDR3 sequence is CASSEFGTGGHKNYGYTF. CDR3 sequence (DNA): TGCGCCAGCAGTGAGTTTGGGACAGGGGGCCATAAGAACTATGGCTACACCTTC.

This clone came up a few times. The J gene is TRBJ1-1, the V gene TRBV4-3; no clear D. V was shortened by 2 bases and J by 6 bases, with 10 bases between the two germline ends. This CDR3 spans 13 amino acids. Germline CDR1 is LGHNA and CDR2 is YSLEER. CDR3 sequence: CASSQRGGAEAFF. For the CDR3, the DNA is TGCGCCAGCAGCCAACGGGGAGGAGCTGAAGCTTTCTTT.

The chain combines TRBV4-1 with TRBJ2-1, with 9 bases fitting TRBD2. Germline CDR1 and CDR2: MGHRA and YSYEKL. The J segment lost 7 bases and the V segment lost 4 bases, leaving 14 bases of the junction unmatched. CDR3 length: 17 amino acids. CDR3 coding DNA: TGCGCCAGCAGCCGCCACCTAGCGGGGAGGCCGGGGAATGAGCAGTTCTTC. Residues: CASSRHLAGRPGNEQFF.

The V and J genes are TRBV6-5 and TRBJ2-7, with TRBD1 matching over 10 bases. The germline V gene has CDR1 MNHEY and CDR2 SVGAGI. This CDR3 comprises 13 residues. V dropped 8 bases and J dropped 3; count of bases not matched to a gene: 4. The CDR3 region is CASGRDRGYEQYF. The CDR3, as DNA: TGTGCCAGCGGCCGGGACAGGGGCTACGAGCAGTACTTC.

The chain is built from TRBV29-1 and TRBJ1-3; D is perhaps TRBD1 (5 bases). The germline CDR1 and CDR2 sequences are SQVTM and ANQGSEA. V shed 5 bases and J shed 1 base, with 15 bases lying between them. This CDR3 contains 15 residues. CDR3 nucleotides: TGCAGCGTTTCCTATCAGGGCCTTTCTGGAAACACCATATATTTT. Amino acids: CSVSYQGLSGNTIYF.

The V call is TRBV11-3, the J call TRBJ1-1; 7 nucleotides match TRBD1. CDR1 SGHNT and CDR2 YENEEA come from the germline V gene. The CDR3 has 13 amino acids. With V trimmed by 5 bases and J by 8 bases, 8 bases remained unmatched. This CDR3 is CASSATGRREAFF. The CDR3 region has the DNA TGTGCCAGCAGCGCGACAGGGCGTAGAGAAGCTTTCTTT.

The CDR3 coding sequence is TGTGCCAGCAGACAACAGGGGGCTAACGGGGAGCTGTTTTTT. This sequence encodes CASRQQGANGELFF. The chain joins TRBV6-5 to TRBJ2-2; 9 bases fit TRBD1. From germline, CDR1 is MNHEY and CDR2 SVGAGI. The trim removed 6 bases at V and 7 bases at J, leaving 6 bases unmatched. The CDR3 sequence is 14 residues long.

The chain has TRBV6-5 and TRBJ1-4, with 9 bases matching TRBD1. The CDR3 sequence is 16 residues long. The germline gives CDR1 MNHEY, CDR2 SVGAGI. After removal of 4 bases from V and 2 bases from J, the junction contained 5 bases not matched to a gene. CDR3 sequence: CASSFGQGRTNEKLFF. CDR3 bases: TGTGCCAGCAGTTTTGGACAGGGGCGGACTAATGAAAAACTGTTTTTT.

The J gene is TRBJ1-5, the V gene TRBV7-2; maybe TRBD1 (5 bases). V shed 5 bases and J shed 6 bases, with 11 bases lying between them. The CDR3 is 13 residues long. Germline V gene sequence: CDR1 SGHTA, CDR2 FQGNSA. Here the CDR3 DNA reads TGTGCCAGCAGCGGATCGGGGGGTCAGCCCCAGCATTTT. It codes for CASSGSGGQPQHF.

The V call is TRBV9, the J call TRBJ2-2, with a weak D call TRBD1 (6 bases). Trimming cost V 1 base and J 1 base, with 8 bases left between them. The germline CDR1 and CDR2 sequences are SGDLS and YYNGEE. The CDR3 contains 15 residues. The CDR3 protein is CASSVTGLNTGELFF. The CDR3 nucleotides are TGTGCCAGCAGCGTAACAGGGTTGAACACCGGGGAGCTGTTTTTT.

This clone was seen just once. The chain has TRBV11-2 and TRBJ2-5; TRBD1 matches at 7 bases. In germline, CDR1 is SGHAT, CDR2 FQNNGV. The CDR3 has 14 amino acids. J was trimmed by 5 bases and V by 5 bases; bases with no gene match: 8. CDR3 region: CASSILTGMETQYF. The CDR3 DNA reads as TGTGCCAGCAGCATCTTGACAGGGATGGAGACCCAGTACTTC.

CDR3 coding DNA: TGTGCCACCAGCAGAGGCGACAGGGGAGGCAATCAGCCCCAGCATTTT. Amino acid sequence: CATSRGDRGGNQPQHF. V gene TRBV15 combines with J gene TRBJ1-5; 8 nucleotides match TRBD1. After removal of 1 base from V and 2 bases from J, the junction contained 4 bases not matched to a gene. Per germline, CDR1 LNHNV and CDR2 YYDKDF (reference sequence). The CDR3 length is 16 residues. Complete variable domain (other parts from reference TRBV15 and TRBJ1-5): DAMVIQNPRYQVTQFGKPVTLSCSQTLNHNVMYWYQQKSSQAPKLLFHYYDKDFNNEADTPDNFQSRRPNTSFCFLDIRSPGLGDTAMYLCATSRGDRGGNQPQHFGDGTRLSIL.